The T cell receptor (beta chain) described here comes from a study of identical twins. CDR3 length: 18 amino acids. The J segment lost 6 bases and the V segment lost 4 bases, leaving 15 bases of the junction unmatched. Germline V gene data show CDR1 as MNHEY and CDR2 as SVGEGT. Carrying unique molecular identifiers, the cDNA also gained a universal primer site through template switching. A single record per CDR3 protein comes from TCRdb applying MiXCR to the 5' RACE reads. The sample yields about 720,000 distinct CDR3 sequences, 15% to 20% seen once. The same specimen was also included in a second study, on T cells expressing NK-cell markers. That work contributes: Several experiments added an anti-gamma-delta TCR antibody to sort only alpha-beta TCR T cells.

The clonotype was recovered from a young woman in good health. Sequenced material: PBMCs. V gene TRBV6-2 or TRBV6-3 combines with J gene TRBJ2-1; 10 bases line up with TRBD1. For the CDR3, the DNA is TGTGCCAGCAGTTGGACAGGGGGTCGCGCCGACCTTTCCAATGAGCAGTTCTTC. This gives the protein CASSWTGGRADLSNEQFF.